Following are 25 T cell receptor beta chains from one sample sequenced in a study of cytomegalovirus exposure and HLA in healthy donors. The PCR employed 60 Vbeta primers together with 13 Jbeta primers. Sequenced by immunoSEQ multiplex PCR; TCRdb stores in-frame clones only, minus some. The sample includes about 120,000 clones, 80% seen only once; the top ten take 7.5% to 9%. Specimen: PBMCs. These receptors were collected from a female donor in good health and CMV-seropositive.

The V and J genes are TRBV7-2 and TRBJ2-7, with 9 bases that match TRBD2. The CDR3 totals 15 residues. From germline, CDR1 is SGHTA and CDR2 FQGNSA. After removal of 5 bases from V and 0 bases from J, the junction contained 5 bases not matched to a gene. The CDR3 DNA reads as TGTGCCAGCAGCAAGGGACTAGCCCTCTCCTACGAGCAGTACTTC. It yields the protein CASSKGLALSYEQYF.

The chain recombines TRBV7-9 with TRBJ1-4, with 8 positions matching TRBD1. The CDR3 sequence is 15 residues long. Germline V gives CDR1 SEHNR, CDR2 FQNEAQ (reference sequence). The J segment lost 8 bases and the V segment lost 4 bases, leaving 9 bases of the junction unmatched. The CDR3 spells CASSSQGAAREKLFF. The CDR3, as DNA: TGTGCCAGCAGCTCCCAGGGGGCAGCCCGCGAAAAACTGTTTTTT.

The rearrangement uses TRBV6-6 and TRBJ2-5; perhaps TRBD1 as D (5 bases). The CDR3 totals 14 residues. CDR1 is MNHNY and CDR2 is SVGAGI in the germline V gene (reference sequence). V dropped 7 bases and J dropped 0 bases, with 12 bases sitting between them. The CDR3 region is CASNQGLNQETQYF. The CDR3 bases are TGTGCCAGCAACCAGGGTTTAAACCAAGAGACCCAGTACTTC.

The V and J genes are TRBV9 and TRBJ2-7; D is perhaps TRBD1 (5 bases). Germline assignment: CDR1 SGDLS and CDR2 YYNGEE. Deletions cut 2 bases from V and 7 bases from J, with 16 bases between. This CDR3 region has 14 residues. The CDR3 loop is CASSVGHWPGEQYF. CDR3 nucleotide sequence: TGTGCCAGCAGCGTCGGACATTGGCCTGGTGAGCAGTACTTC.

V is TRBV27 and J is TRBJ2-1; 10 bases align to TRBD2. The CDR3 extends over 16 amino acids. The germline gives CDR1 MNHEY, CDR2 SMNVEV (reference sequence). Trimming took 3 bases from V and 4 from J; bases not matched to a gene: 6. Here the CDR3 reads CASSFGLAGEYNEQFF. CDR3 DNA sequence: TGTGCCAGCAGTTTTGGGCTAGCGGGAGAGTACAATGAGCAGTTCTTC.

The CDR3 bases are TGTGCCAGCAGCGAACCGGGACAGGGGGTATACGGGGAGCTGTTTTTT. The encoded protein is CASSEPGQGVYGELFF. V gene TRBV7-9 combines with J gene TRBJ2-2, with TRBD1 matching over 11 bases. V shed 5 bases and J 7 bases; nucleotides not matched to a gene: 9. CDR1 is SEHNR and CDR2 is FQNEAQ in the germline V gene (reference sequence). The CDR3 runs to 16 residues.

This clone was found a few times. Other DNA sequences within the sample encode an identical CDR3. The V gene is TRBV19, the J gene TRBJ1-1, with D uncertain. V lost 5 bases and J 3 bases, leaving 10 bases between the germline ends. Germline V lookup: CDR1 LNHDA, CDR2 SQIVND (reference sequence). The CDR3 has 13 amino acids. CDR3 sequence: CASSVSEDTEAFF. The CDR3 DNA follows: TGTGCCAGTAGTGTCAGTGAGGACACTGAAGCTTTCTTT.

The CDR3 reads CASVVGRSQETQYF. As DNA, the CDR3 is TGTGCCAGCGTGGTGGGGCGGTCTCAAGAGACCCAGTACTTC. The V call is TRBV2, the J call TRBJ2-5, with D possibly TRBD1 on 5 matching bases. From germline, CDR1 is SNHLY and CDR2 FYNNEI. The CDR3 sequence is 14 residues long. V was shortened by 8 bases and J by 2 bases, with 15 bases between the two germline ends.

The gene calls are TRBV10-3 and TRBJ1-1, with TRBD1 identical over 9 bases. V was clipped by 10 bases and J by 8 bases; unmatched bases: 5. The CDR3 runs to 11 residues. CDR1 ENHRY and CDR2 SYGVKD come from the germline V gene. The CDR3 sequence: CASTGGTEAFF. The CDR3 DNA is TGTGCCAGCACAGGGGGCACCGAAGCTTTCTTT.

The chain has TRBV28 and TRBJ1-2; D is unresolved. V dropped 5 bases and J dropped 7 bases, with 23 bases sitting between them. The germline CDR1 and CDR2 sequences are MDHEN and SYDVKM. The CDR3 covers 16 residues. CDR3 sequence: CASSPSGAGGLGGYTF. Here the CDR3 DNA reads TGTGCCAGCAGTCCCTCGGGCGCAGGAGGGCTTGGTGGCTACACCTTC.

This chain connects TRBV18 to TRBJ1-4; 7 bases line up with TRBD1. The CDR3 runs to 16 residues. The V gene end was trimmed by 1 base and the J gene end by 2 bases; junction bases not matched to a gene: 4. Germline V gene data show CDR1 as KGHSH and CDR2 as LQKENI. The CDR3 sequence: CASSPLSGQTNEKLFF. In nucleotides, the CDR3 is TGTGCCAGCTCACCACTATCGGGACAGACTAATGAAAAACTGTTTTTT.

V gene TRBV6-4 combines with J gene TRBJ1-2, with no clear D. Per the germline V gene, CDR1 is MRHNA and CDR2 is SNTAGT. CDR3 size: 13 residues. V gave up 6 bases and J gave up 5 bases, with 13 bases separating them. The DNA for the CDR3 is TGTGCCAGCAGCGGAGAACGAGGGTATGGCTACACCTTC. Encoded protein: CASSGERGYGYTF.

J is TRBJ1-3 and V is TRBV5-4; D is uncertain. The V end lost 4 bases, the J end lost 8 bases, and 7 bases lay between the germline ends. This CDR3 is 11 amino acids long. Germline V gene sequence: CDR1 SGHNT, CDR2 YYREEE (reference sequence). The CDR3 loop reads CASSHDYTIYF. CDR3 nucleotides: TGTGCCAGCAGCCATGACTACACCATATATTTT.

The CDR3 DNA is TGTGCCAGCAGTTTGTTGGCAGGCTCTAATTCACCCCTCCACTTT. Translating gives CASSLLAGSNSPLHF. The chain uses TRBV28 and TRBJ1-6; D is unresolved. Deletions cut 3 bases from V and 6 bases from J, with 12 bases between. Germline V gives CDR1 MDHEN, CDR2 SYDVKM. This CDR3 contains 15 residues.

This rearrangement joins TRBV5-1 to TRBJ2-7, with 10 bases aligning to TRBD1. Germline CDR1 is SGHRS and CDR2 is YFSETQ. The CDR3 loop spans 16 amino acids. The J segment lost 5 bases and the V segment lost 6 bases, leaving 14 bases of the junction unmatched. CDR3 DNA: TGCGCCAGCACCACCCTATCCGGGACAGGGGACGACGAGCAGTACTTC. Translation gives CASTTLSGTGDDEQYF.

The gene calls are TRBV19 and TRBJ1-2; 9 bases align to TRBD1. The CDR3 sequence is 15 residues long. CDR1 LNHDA and CDR2 SQIVND come from the germline V gene (reference sequence). J gave up 4 bases and V 4 bases, and 7 bases lay outside the gene matches. The CDR3 DNA reads TGTGCCAGTAGTACGGGACAGGGTCTGGGCTATGGCTACACCTTC. The encoded protein is CASSTGQGLGYGYTF.

The genes are TRBV7-2 and TRBJ2-1; no definite D call. Trimming stripped 1 base from V and 4 bases from J, with 11 bases between. The CDR3 has 15 residues. Germline V lookup: CDR1 SGHTA, CDR2 FQGNSA. In DNA form, the CDR3 reads TGTGCCAGCAGCTTAGAGGCTAGTTCTTACAATGAGCAGTTCTTC. This translates into CASSLEASSYNEQFF.

This clone was detected once. The chain joins TRBV19 to TRBJ2-7; 11 nucleotides agree with TRBD1. Germline V gives CDR1 LNHDA, CDR2 SQIVND (reference sequence). The CDR3 has 14 amino acids. Unmatched junction bases numbered 4, after V lost 5 bases and J lost 4 bases. CDR3 sequence: CASSRDRGSYEQYF. CDR3 coding DNA: TGTGCCAGTAGTCGGGACAGGGGGTCTTACGAGCAGTACTTC.

The chain is built from TRBV7-9 and TRBJ2-3, with 13 bases lining up with TRBD2. The V segment lost 5 bases and the J segment 2 bases; nucleotides outside the gene matches: 4. This CDR3 region has 16 residues. In germline, CDR1 is SEHNR, CDR2 FQNEAQ (reference sequence). The CDR3 is CASSLGTSGTTDTQYF. The CDR3 DNA follows: TGTGCCAGCAGCCTCGGGACTAGCGGGACCACAGATACGCAGTATTTT.

This chain joins TRBV9 and TRBJ2-5; 9 bases agree with TRBD1. V was pared by 0 bases and J by 5 bases, with 8 bases of the junction left unmatched. CDR3 size: 16 residues. CDR1 SGDLS and CDR2 YYNGEE come from the germline V gene. The CDR3 reads CASSVGRRTGVETQYF. CDR3 DNA sequence: TGTGCCAGCAGCGTAGGCAGAAGGACAGGGGTCGAGACCCAGTACTTC.

The gene calls are TRBV6-5 and TRBJ1-2, with D uncertain. Germline assignment: CDR1 MNHEY and CDR2 SVGAGI. The CDR3 runs 14 residues. The ends were cut back, 4 bases at V and 7 bases at J, with 16 bases in the middle. Here the CDR3 DNA reads TGTGCCAGCAGTTCGCCAGCGGGCATAAGTGGCTACACCTTC. This translates into CASSSPAGISGYTF.

The CDR3 coding sequence is TGTGCCCAAAGATCGGGGGGCTCTGGAAACACCATATATTTT. It translates to CAQRSGGSGNTIYF. This chain connects TRBV7-9 to TRBJ1-3; D is perhaps TRBD1 (5 bases). This CDR3 has 14 amino acids. The V end was cut by 11 bases, the J end by 0 bases, with 14 bases between. Germline V CDR1 and CDR2: SEHNR, FQNEAQ (reference sequence).

This rearrangement joins TRBV9 to TRBJ2-1, with a possible D match to TRBD1 (6 bases). The CDR3 consists of 15 residues. The V end lost 2 bases, the J end lost 5 bases, and 14 bases lay between the germline ends. Germline loops: CDR1 SGDLS, CDR2 YYNGEE. CDR3 nucleotide sequence: TGTGCCAGCAGCGTTTTCCGGGACAAGAACAATGAGCAGTTCTTC. Encoded protein: CASSVFRDKNNEQFF.

This clone was recorded a few times. The V and J genes are TRBV7-9 and TRBJ1-1; maybe TRBD1 (6 bases). V gave up 2 bases and J gave up 1 base, with 11 bases separating them. Germline V lookup: CDR1 SEHNR, CDR2 FQNEAQ (reference sequence). This CDR3 has 15 residues. CDR3 in DNA: TGTGCCAGCAGCTTAACCCGGACAGCGAACACTGAAGCTTTCTTT. Amino acid sequence: CASSLTRTANTEAFF.

The chain uses TRBV10-3 and TRBJ2-3; possibly TRBD2 for D (6 bases). CDR3 size: 18 residues. The germline V and J ends were trimmed by 0 bases and 4 bases, with 20 bases remaining between them. Per the germline V gene, CDR1 is ENHRY and CDR2 is SYGVKD. CDR3 coding DNA: TGTGCCATCAGTGAGTCGTACGGGAGCACCCGAATTTCAGATACGCAGTATTTT. This codes for CAISESYGSTRISDTQYF.